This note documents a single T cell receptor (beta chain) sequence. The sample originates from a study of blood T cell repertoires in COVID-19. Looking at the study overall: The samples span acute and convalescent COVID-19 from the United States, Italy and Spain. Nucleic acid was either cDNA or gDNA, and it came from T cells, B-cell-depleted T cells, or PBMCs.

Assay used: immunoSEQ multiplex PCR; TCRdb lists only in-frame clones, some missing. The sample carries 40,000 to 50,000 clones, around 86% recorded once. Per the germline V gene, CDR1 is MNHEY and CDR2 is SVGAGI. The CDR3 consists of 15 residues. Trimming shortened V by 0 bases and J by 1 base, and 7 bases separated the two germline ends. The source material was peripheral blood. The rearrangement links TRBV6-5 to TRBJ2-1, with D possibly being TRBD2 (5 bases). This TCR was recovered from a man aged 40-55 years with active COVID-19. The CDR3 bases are TGTGCCAGCAGTTACTCGGGAGTTTCCTACAATGAGCAGTTCTTC. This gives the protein CASSYSGVSYNEQFF.